Detailed here is one TCR beta chain. Its antigen specificity is not known. No base quality information exists; no much larger clone differs at one position. Deletion took 3 bases off V and 4 bases off J, with a span of 6 bases between the germline ends. The CDR3 starts with the cysteine, ends with the phenylalanine, and has 13 residues. The read is trimmed to its CDR3 DNA, 39 bases read in frame from base 1. CDR1 and CDR2 were assigned from the germline V gene as SGHVS and FQNEAQ. A single peripheral blood draw of around 100 mL on average was collected from each donor into heparinised tubes. Using a panel that included CD45RO, CCR7, CD25, CD127, CD95 and CD27, naive, central memory, regulatory and stem cell-like memory CD4+ T cells were sorted on a BD FACSAria II. Every sorted population had a purity above 95%. Right away, PBMCs were isolated by Lymphoprep density gradient centrifugation and were stained directly, with no culture step. Samples were stained and sorted in pairs, with one healthy donor and one patient per experiment, so that batch effects were minimized.

The source of the sample is a study of beta chain features in type 1 diabetes (dated by TCRdb to 2016 to 2018). Study-level background: No differences in mean age, gender distribution, total cell number or subset yield were found between patients and healthy donors. A total of some 110 million sorted cells were examined across all samples, and the number of cells per subset was strongly correlated with RNA yield. In the study, recently diagnosed type 1 diabetes patients and matched healthy donors were compared on the TCRB repertoires of their sorted circulating CD4+ T cell subsets. Regulatory and stem cell-like memory subsets were obtained from only 8 patients and roughly 8 healthy donors, while naive and central memory subsets were obtained from all 30 or so donors.

The High Capacity cDNA Reverse Transcription Kit was used to reverse transcribe all of the isolated RNA, meaning that expressed TCRB transcripts were what got sequenced. Deep immunoSEQ sequencing was performed on naive, central memory and regulatory T cell samples, with an average of around 3.4 million total reads per sample. Sorted cells were lysed in RLT buffer and RNA was extracted with DNase-treated RNeasy Micro or Mini kits, depending on cell number. Each cell subset was processed on its own to prevent cross-contamination, while patient and healthy donor samples were processed together. Using the immunoSEQ multiplex PCR, TCRB sequences were amplified from cDNA into 87-bp fragments spanning the CDR3 region. Sequencing of the amplicons was performed on the Illumina HiSeq platform. Turning to the authors' computational methods: PCR bias was computationally corrected using synthetic template baselines, reads within Hamming distance 2 were collapsed, and singletons that could not be merged were discarded. Reads were aligned against IMGT so that V, D and J genes, CDR3 length and insertions or deletions at six rearrangement sites could be assigned. Within each subset, clonotype counts were normalized to sorted cell number, after which true diversity and Gini coefficients were computed with the tcR R package. The overlap coefficient, calculated on TCRB nucleotide sequences, was used to quantify repertoire sharing. As a proxy for the pre-selection repertoire, out-of-frame TCRB sequences from naive cells were analyzed. TCRdb took this table from immuneACCESS and kept in-frame rearrangements with V and J called. Such tables lack part of the clones; where checked against another copy, unresolved V genes explain under half of the gap, and the rest is unexplained. The D gene and trimming were derived from the DNA, and the V and J assignments and clone size from that table. The sample yields 900,000 or so clones; 15% to 20% were counted once. The ten largest clones represent 0.02% to 0.025% of the sample.

Overall results and qualifications from the work: Naive, central memory and regulatory TCRB repertoires appeared to be more similar among patients than among healthy donors. Type 1 diabetes patients showed a moderate but significant shortening of TCRB CDR3 length in all four CD4+ subsets. Because the HLA sub-analyses included only small numbers of individuals, any influence of HLA type on TCRB rearrangement was left unresolved. Fewer insertions and more nucleotide deletions at VDJ recombination sites were observed in patients with type 1 diabetes, implying thymic rearrangement abnormalities. Shorter templates might have been favored by PCR, but patient and control samples were amplified and corrected together, so both groups would have been affected equally by any skew. Sequencing cDNA rather than genomic DNA could over-represent highly expressing activated cells, although activation and CD3 levels did not differ between groups.

The source is a woman aged 18-29 years in good health. The chain was built from TRBV7-8 and TRBJ2-2; the D gene identity is not certain. Sequences were obtained from naive CD4+ T cells from blood. In light of the paper, this sample's cell subset or site label describes: true naive CD4+ T cells. The CDR3 protein is CASSFRVTGELFF. The base sequence is TGTGCCAGCAGCTTTAGGGTCACCGGGGAGCTGTTTTTT.